The rows below give T cell receptor beta chains drawn from one sample of a study of blood T cell repertoires in COVID-19. The table came from immunoSEQ multiplex PCR; TCRdb's copy has only in-frame clones and leaves some out. The sample carries about 130,000 clones, more than 80% recorded once. What was sequenced was PBMCs or T cells enriched from blood (not recorded which). These receptors came from a man between 50 and 59 years old who had recovered from COVID-19. CDR3s include the opening cysteine and the closing phenylalanine or tryptophan. A D gene is named only where the DNA matches it firmly. Some rows mark clone size as missing; the rest say once, few, many or name a class of expanded clone.

>few|TRBD1|TRBV7-9|TRBJ2-6
TGTGCCAGCAGCTCCAGGGGGTCTGGGGCCAACGTCCTGACTTTC
CASSSRGSGANVLTF
>.|.|TRBV5-1|TRBJ1-3
TGCGCCAGCAGCTTGCCCGGGGTCGGAAACACCATATATTTT
CASSLPGVGNTIYF
>.|.|TRBV19|TRBJ1-2
TGTGCCAGTAGTAACAGGGTTTGGTTCTATGGCTACACCTTC
CASSNRVWFYGYTF
>.|TRBD1|TRBV19|TRBJ1-2
TGTGCCAGTAGACTTCCAACAGGGGGCAGTGGCTACACCTTC
CASRLPTGGSGYTF
>few|.|TRBV5-4|TRBJ1-2
TGTGCCAGCAGCTTGGCTCAGGGATGGGGTGGGGGCTACACCTTC
CASSLAQGWGGGYTF
>.|.|TRBV4-1|TRBJ1-4
TGCGCCAGCAGCCAAGGAAGACATCGAGTAAATGAAAAACTGTTTTTT
CASSQGRHRVNEKLFF
>.|TRBD2|TRBV15|TRBJ2-3
TGTGCCACCAGCCACCGTTTAGCGGGAGGGACAGATACGCAGTATTTT
CATSHRLAGGTDTQYF
>.|TRBD2|TRBV29-1|TRBJ2-4
TGCAGCGTTTGGACTAGCCACAAAAACATTCAGTACTTC
CSVWTSHKNIQYF
>.|TRBD2|TRBV7-2|TRBJ2-4
TGTGCCAGCAGCTTAGCGCGGGAGCAAAACATTCAGTACTTC
CASSLAREQNIQYF
>.|.|TRBV3-1/TRBV3-2|TRBJ1-2
TGTGCCAGCAGCCTAAGACAGTCTTCTAACTATGGCTACACCTTC
CASSLRQSSNYGYTF
>few|TRBD2|TRBV5-6|TRBJ2-1
TGTGCCAGCAGCTTAAGACTAGCCATGTACAATGAGCAGTTCTTC
CASSLRLAMYNEQFF
>few|TRBD1|TRBV7-6|TRBJ1-1
TGTGCCAGCAGCTCGCAGGGACAGGCGAACACTGAAGCTTTCTTT
CASSSQGQANTEAFF
>.|.|TRBV5-1|TRBJ2-4
TGCGCCAGCAGCTTCGCCGGGGAGACGAACATTCAGTACTTC
CASSFAGETNIQYF
>.|TRBD2|TRBV24-1|TRBJ2-1
TGTGCCACCAGTGACGGCGCCGGGACTAGCGGGAGTTATGAGCAGTTCTTC
CATSDGAGTSGSYEQFF
>.|.|TRBV19|TRBJ1-4
TGTGCCAGTAGTCACTTACGAGCTAATGAAAAACTGTTTTTT
CASSHLRANEKLFF
>.|TRBD1|TRBV18|TRBJ1-1
TGTGCCAGCTCCAACTCTCAGGGGGGGAACACTGAAGCTTTCTTT
CASSNSQGGNTEAFF
>.|TRBD2|TRBV7-3|TRBJ2-3
TGTGCCAGCAGCTTCTCTAGCGGGAGGGCAGATACGCAGTATTTT
CASSFSSGRADTQYF
>.|TRBD1|TRBV24-1|TRBJ2-3
TGTGCCACCAGTGGCTCTACAGGGGCGGCAGATACGCAGTATTTT
CATSGSTGAADTQYF
>few|TRBD2|TRBV3-1/TRBV3-2|TRBJ2-5
TGTGCCAGCTCAGGCCTAGCGGGGGGCGGGGAGACCCAGTACTTC
CASSGLAGGGETQYF
>.|.|TRBV27|TRBJ1-2
TGTGCCAGCAGTTCATTGACAGGAAGGGGGGGCGGCTATGGCTACACCTTC
CASSSLTGRGGGYGYTF
>.|TRBD2|TRBV18|TRBJ2-5
TGTGCCAGCTCACGCGGACTAGCGGGAGATCAGACCCAGTACTTC
CASSRGLAGDQTQYF